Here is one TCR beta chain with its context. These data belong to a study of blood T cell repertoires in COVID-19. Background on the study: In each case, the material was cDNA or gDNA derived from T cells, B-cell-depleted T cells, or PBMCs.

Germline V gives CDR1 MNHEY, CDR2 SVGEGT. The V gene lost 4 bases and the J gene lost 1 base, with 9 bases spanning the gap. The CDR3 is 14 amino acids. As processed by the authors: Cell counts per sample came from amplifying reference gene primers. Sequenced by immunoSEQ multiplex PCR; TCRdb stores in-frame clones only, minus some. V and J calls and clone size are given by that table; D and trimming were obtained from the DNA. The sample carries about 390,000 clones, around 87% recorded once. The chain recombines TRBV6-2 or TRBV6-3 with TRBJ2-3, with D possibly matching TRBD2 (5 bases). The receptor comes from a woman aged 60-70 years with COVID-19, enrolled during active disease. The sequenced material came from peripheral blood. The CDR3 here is CASSWAGGTDTQYF. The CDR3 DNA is TGTGCCAGCAGTTGGGCCGGGGGCACAGATACGCAGTATTTT.